This passage covers 10 T cell receptor beta chains from one sample sequenced in a study of cytomegalovirus exposure and HLA in healthy donors. Produced via immunoSEQ multiplex PCR; TCRdb's table is partial and in-frame only. The sample includes 150,000 to 200,000 clones, about 83% of them seen just once. The sequenced sample was PBMCs. These receptors came from a woman between 18 and 30 years old in good health and CMV-seronegative.

The chain joins TRBV6-1 to TRBJ2-1; unclear D gene. Germline CDR1 and CDR2: MNHNS and SASEGT. The V gene lost 8 bases and the J gene lost 5 bases, with 13 bases spanning the gap. This CDR3 contains 13 residues. This chain's CDR3 is CASFLPNHNEQFF. In nucleotides, the CDR3 is TGTGCCAGCTTCTTGCCTAATCACAATGAGCAGTTCTTC.

CDR3 coding DNA: TGCGCCAGCAACCTCGGGATCTCAGATACGCAGTATTTT. Translating gives CASNLGISDTQYF. The chain employs TRBV10-2 and TRBJ2-3; D possibly corresponds to TRBD2 (5 bases). Germline values: CDR1 WSHSY, CDR2 SAAADI. The CDR3 extends over 13 amino acids. V was trimmed by 7 bases and J by 4 bases, leaving 12 bases between them.

The V and J genes are TRBV29-1 and TRBJ2-1; 10 positions agree with TRBD2. Germline V CDR1 and CDR2: SQVTM, ANQGSEA. Losses at the gene ends were 8 bases for V and 6 bases for J; bases not matched to a gene: 16. The CDR3 sequence is 16 residues long. The CDR3 protein is CSPLEREGVRGNEQFF. As DNA, the CDR3 is TGCAGCCCCTTAGAGCGGGAGGGAGTTCGGGGCAATGAGCAGTTCTTC.

V is TRBV5-1 and J is TRBJ2-7; 10 positions agree with TRBD1. V lost 4 bases and J lost 3; bases outside the gene matches: 10. The germline V gene has CDR1 SGHRS and CDR2 YFSETQ. The CDR3 totals 16 residues. The DNA of the CDR3 is TGCGCCAGCAGCGGAACCGGGACAGGGGTCGGCTACGAGCAGTACTTC. Translated: CASSGTGTGVGYEQYF.

This clone has only one observation. The rearrangement joins TRBV7-2 to TRBJ1-5, with 7 bases matching TRBD1. CDR1 and CDR2 (germline): SGHTA, FQGNSA. The CDR3 totals 14 residues. V lost 3 bases, J lost 2 bases, and 1 base stayed unmatched. The CDR3 nucleotides are TGTGCCAGCAGCTTTGGACAGGGCAATCAGCCCCAGCATTTT. Translated: CASSFGQGNQPQHF. Together with reference TRBV7-2 and TRBJ1-5, the CDR3 gives the full variable domain: GAGVSQSPSNKVTEKGKDVELRCDPISGHTALYWYRQSLGQGLEFLIYFQGNSAPDKSGLPSDRFSAERTGGSVSTLTIQRTQQEDSAVYLCASSFGQGNQPQHFGDGTRLSIL.

The V and J genes are TRBV5-1 and TRBJ2-3; the D gene is possibly TRBD1 (6 bases). Per germline, CDR1 SGHRS and CDR2 YFSETQ. With 6 bases removed from V and 9 bases from J, the gap between germline ends came to 14 bases. The CDR3 is 12 residues long. This chain's CDR3 is CASTASTGTQYF. Here the CDR3 DNA reads TGCGCCAGCACCGCCTCGACAGGAACGCAGTATTTT.

The chain is built from TRBV5-6 and TRBJ1-2; TRBD1 matches 10 bases. J lost 4 bases, V lost 2 bases, and 8 bases had no gene match. Germline CDR1 SGHDT, CDR2 YYEEEE. This CDR3 region has 16 residues. The CDR3: CASSFGQGVTPYGYTF. The CDR3 DNA sequence: TGTGCCAGCAGCTTTGGACAGGGGGTGACACCCTATGGCTACACCTTC.

The chain recombines TRBV6-5 with TRBJ2-5, with 8 positions matching TRBD2. Germline CDR1 is MNHEY and CDR2 is SVGAGI. Trimming cost V 4 bases and J 5 bases; bases outside gene matches: 3. The CDR3 sequence is 13 residues long. CDR3 region: CASSFGRGETQYF. The CDR3, as DNA: TGTGCCAGCAGTTTCGGGAGGGGGGAGACCCAGTACTTC.

The chain combines TRBV7-9 with TRBJ1-4; tentatively, D is TRBD1 (5 bases). The germline V and J ends were trimmed by 1 base and 5 bases, with 5 bases remaining between them. The CDR3 extends over 13 amino acids. Germline V lookup: CDR1 SEHNR, CDR2 FQNEAQ (reference sequence). CDR3 region: CASSLGTNEKLFF. CDR3 nucleotide sequence: TGTGCCAGCAGCTTAGGGACAAATGAAAAACTGTTTTTT.

CDR3 coding DNA: TGCGCCAGCAGCCAAGTTCACTCTATGACGGGGAACACTGAAGCTTTCTTT. This gives the protein CASSQVHSMTGNTEAFF. This chain joins TRBV4-1 and TRBJ1-1; D is unresolved. The CDR3 loop spans 17 amino acids. Germline V CDR1 and CDR2: MGHRA, YSYEKL. Trimming took 1 base from V and 1 from J, leaving 16 bases between them.